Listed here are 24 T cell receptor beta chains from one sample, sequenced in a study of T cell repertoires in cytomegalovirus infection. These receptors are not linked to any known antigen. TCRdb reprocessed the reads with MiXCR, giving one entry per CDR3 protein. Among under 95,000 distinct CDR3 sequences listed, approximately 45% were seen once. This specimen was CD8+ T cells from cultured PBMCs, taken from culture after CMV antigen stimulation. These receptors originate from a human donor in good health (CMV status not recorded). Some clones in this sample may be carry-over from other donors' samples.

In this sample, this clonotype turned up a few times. The CDR3 sequence: CASSSGQINSGNTIYF. In DNA form, the CDR3 reads TGTGCCAGCTCCTCCGGACAGATTAACTCTGGAAACACCATATATTTT. J is TRBJ1-3 and V is TRBV18; maybe TRBD1 (6 bases). The V gene lost 6 bases and the J gene lost 0 bases, with 15 bases spanning the gap. This CDR3 has 16 residues. Germline values: CDR1 KGHSH, CDR2 LQKENI.

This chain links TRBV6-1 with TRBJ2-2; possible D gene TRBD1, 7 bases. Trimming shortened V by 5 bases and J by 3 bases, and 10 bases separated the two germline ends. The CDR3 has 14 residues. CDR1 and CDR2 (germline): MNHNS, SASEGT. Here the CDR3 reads CASSRRGDTGELFF. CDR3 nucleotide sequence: TGTGCCAGCAGTCGCAGGGGGGACACCGGGGAGCTGTTTTTT.

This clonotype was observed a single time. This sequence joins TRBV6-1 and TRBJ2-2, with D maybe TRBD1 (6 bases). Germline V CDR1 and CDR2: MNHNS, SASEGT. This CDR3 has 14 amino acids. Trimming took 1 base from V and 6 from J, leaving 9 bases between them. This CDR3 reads CASSEVEGAGELFF. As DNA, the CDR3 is TGTGCCAGCAGTGAAGTTGAGGGGGCCGGGGAGCTGTTTTTT.

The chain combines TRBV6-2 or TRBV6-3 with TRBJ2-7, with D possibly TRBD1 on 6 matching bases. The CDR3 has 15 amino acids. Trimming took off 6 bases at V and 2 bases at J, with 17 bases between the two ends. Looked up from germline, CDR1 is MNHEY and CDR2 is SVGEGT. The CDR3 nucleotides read TGTGCCAGCAGCGAGGTGCCAGGGGTTGCCTACGAGCAGTACTTC. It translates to CASSEVPGVAYEQYF.

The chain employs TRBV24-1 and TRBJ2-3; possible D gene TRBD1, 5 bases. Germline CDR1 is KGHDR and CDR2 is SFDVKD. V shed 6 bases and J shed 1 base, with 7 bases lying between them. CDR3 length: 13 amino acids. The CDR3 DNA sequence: TGTGCCACCAGTACCAGGGGCACAGATACGCAGTATTTT. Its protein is CATSTRGTDTQYF.

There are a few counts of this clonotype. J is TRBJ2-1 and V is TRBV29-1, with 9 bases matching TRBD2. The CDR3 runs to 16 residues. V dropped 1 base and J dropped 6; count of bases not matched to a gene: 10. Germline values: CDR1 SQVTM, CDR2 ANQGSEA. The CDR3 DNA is TGCAGCGTTGAAGGGTCTAGCGGGGCGTCCAGCAATGAGCAGTTCTTC. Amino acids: CSVEGSSGASSNEQFF.

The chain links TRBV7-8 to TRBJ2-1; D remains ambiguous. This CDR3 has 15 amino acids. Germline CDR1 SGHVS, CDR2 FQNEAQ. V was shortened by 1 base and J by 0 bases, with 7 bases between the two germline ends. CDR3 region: CASSLEPSSYNEQFF. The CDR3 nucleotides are TGTGCCAGCAGCTTAGAACCTAGCTCCTACAATGAGCAGTTCTTC.

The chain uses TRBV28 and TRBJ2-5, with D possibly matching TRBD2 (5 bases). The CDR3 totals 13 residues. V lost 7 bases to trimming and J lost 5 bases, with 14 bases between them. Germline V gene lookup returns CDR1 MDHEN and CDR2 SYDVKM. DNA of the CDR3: TGTGCCAGCAAGCGGCTAGCTGGGGAGACCCAGTACTTC. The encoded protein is CASKRLAGETQYF.

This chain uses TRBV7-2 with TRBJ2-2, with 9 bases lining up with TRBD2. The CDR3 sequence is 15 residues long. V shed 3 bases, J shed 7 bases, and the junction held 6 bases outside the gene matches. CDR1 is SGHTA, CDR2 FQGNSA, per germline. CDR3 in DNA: TGTGCCAGCAGCTTCGGCGGGGGGGCGGGCGGGGAGCTGTTTTTT. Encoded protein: CASSFGGGAGGELFF. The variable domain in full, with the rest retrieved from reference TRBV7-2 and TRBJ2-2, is GAGVSQSPSNKVTEKGKDVELRCDPISGHTALYWYRQSLGQGLEFLIYFQGNSAPDKSGLPSDRFSAERTGGSVSTLTIQRTQQEDSAVYLCASSFGGGAGGELFFGEGSRLTVL.

Here the CDR3 reads CSVRQGTSGAYEQYF. The CDR3 DNA is TGCAGCGTTCGACAGGGGACTAGCGGAGCCTACGAGCAGTACTTC. The J gene is TRBJ2-7, the V gene TRBV29-1, with 11 positions matching TRBD2. CDR1 SQVTM and CDR2 ANQGSEA come from the germline V gene. J lost 2 bases, V lost 5 bases, and 8 bases had no gene match. The CDR3 covers 15 residues.

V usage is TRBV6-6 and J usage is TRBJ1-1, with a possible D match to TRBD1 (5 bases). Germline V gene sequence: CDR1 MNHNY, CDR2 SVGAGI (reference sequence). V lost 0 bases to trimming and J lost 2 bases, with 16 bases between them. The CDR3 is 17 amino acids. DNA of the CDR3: TGTGCCAGCAGTTACTCCCGGAGCGGGACCCTCAACACTGAAGCTTTCTTT. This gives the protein CASSYSRSGTLNTEAFF.

The CDR3: CASSLDRATTF. The DNA for the CDR3 is TGTGCCAGCAGTTTAGACAGGGCGACTACCTTC. The chain links TRBV12-3 or TRBV12-4 to TRBJ1-2; tentatively, D is TRBD1 (6 bases). Trimming left V 1 base short and J 14 bases short, with 11 bases between. CDR3 length equals 11 residues.

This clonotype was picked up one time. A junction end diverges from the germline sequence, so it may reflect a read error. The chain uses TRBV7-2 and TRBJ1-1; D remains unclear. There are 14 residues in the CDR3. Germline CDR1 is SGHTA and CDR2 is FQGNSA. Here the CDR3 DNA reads TGTGCCAGCAGCTTAACAGTCACCAACACTGAAGATTTCTTT. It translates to CASSLTVTNTEDFF.

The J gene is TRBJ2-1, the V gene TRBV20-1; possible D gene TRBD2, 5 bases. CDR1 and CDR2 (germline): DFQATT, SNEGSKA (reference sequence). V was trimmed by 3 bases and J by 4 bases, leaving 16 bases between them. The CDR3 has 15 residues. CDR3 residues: CSASQRGMRYNEQFF. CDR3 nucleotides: TGCAGTGCTAGTCAACGGGGAATGAGATACAATGAGCAGTTCTTC.

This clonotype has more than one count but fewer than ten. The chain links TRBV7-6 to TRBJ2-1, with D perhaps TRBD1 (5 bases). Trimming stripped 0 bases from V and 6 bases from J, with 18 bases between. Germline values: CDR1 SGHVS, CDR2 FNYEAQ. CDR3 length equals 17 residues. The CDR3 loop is CASSLAFTGPRGNEQFF. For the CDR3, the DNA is TGTGCCAGCAGCTTAGCCTTTACCGGGCCAAGGGGCAATGAGCAGTTCTTC. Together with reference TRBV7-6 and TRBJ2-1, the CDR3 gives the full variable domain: GAGVSQSPRYKVTKRGQDVALRCDPISGHVSLYWYRQALGQGPEFLTYFNYEAQQDKSGLPNDRFSAERPEGSISTLTIQRTEQRDSAMYRCASSLAFTGPRGNEQFFGPGTRLTVL.

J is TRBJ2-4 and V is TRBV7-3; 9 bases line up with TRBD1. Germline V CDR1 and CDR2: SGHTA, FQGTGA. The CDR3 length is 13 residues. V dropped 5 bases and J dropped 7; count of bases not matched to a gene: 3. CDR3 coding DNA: TGTGCCAGCAGCACGGACAGGGGTAACATTCAGTACTTC. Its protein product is CASSTDRGNIQYF.

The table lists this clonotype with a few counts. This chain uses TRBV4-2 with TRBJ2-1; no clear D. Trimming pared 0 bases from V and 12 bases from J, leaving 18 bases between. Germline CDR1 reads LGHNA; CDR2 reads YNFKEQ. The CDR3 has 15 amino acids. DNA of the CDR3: TGTGCCAGCAGCCAAGATTTGGGCCTCCAGCACGGGCAGTTCTTC. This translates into CASSQDLGLQHGQFF.

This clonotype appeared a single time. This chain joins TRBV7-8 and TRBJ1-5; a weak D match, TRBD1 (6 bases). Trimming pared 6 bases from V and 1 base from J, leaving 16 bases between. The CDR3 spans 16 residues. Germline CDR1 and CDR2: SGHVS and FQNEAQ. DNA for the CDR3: TGTGCCAGCAGTGAACGGACAGTCCTGAGCAATCAGCCCCAGCATTTT. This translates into CASSERTVLSNQPQHF.

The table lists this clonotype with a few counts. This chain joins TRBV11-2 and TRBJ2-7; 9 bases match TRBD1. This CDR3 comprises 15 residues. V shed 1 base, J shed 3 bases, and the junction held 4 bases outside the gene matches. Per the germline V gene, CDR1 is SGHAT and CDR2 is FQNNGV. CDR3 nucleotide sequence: TGTGCCAGCAGCTTAGTCGGGACAGGGAACTACGAGCAGTACTTC. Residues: CASSLVGTGNYEQYF.

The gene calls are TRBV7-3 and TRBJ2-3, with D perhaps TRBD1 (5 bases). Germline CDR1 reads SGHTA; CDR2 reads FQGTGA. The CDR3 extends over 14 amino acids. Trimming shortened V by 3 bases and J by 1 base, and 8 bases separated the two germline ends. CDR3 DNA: TGTGCCAGCAGCTTTCAGGGTGGCACAGATACGCAGTATTTT. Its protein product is CASSFQGGTDTQYF.

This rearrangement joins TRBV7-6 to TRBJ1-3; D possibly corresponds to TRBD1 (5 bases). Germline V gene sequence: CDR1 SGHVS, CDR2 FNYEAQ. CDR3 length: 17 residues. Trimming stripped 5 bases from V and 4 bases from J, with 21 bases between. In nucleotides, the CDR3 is TGTGCCAGCAGCCCGCAGGGTCCTTCGAGTTGGGGAAACACCATATATTTT. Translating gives CASSPQGPSSWGNTIYF.

CDR3: CASSLAPRYSNQPQHF. In DNA form, the CDR3 reads TGTGCCAGCAGCTTAGCTCCACGGTATAGCAATCAGCCCCAGCATTTT. This chain links TRBV7-2 with TRBJ1-5, with D unresolved. The CDR3 has 16 amino acids. The germline V gene has CDR1 SGHTA and CDR2 FQGNSA. V dropped 0 bases and J dropped 0 bases, with 9 bases sitting between them.

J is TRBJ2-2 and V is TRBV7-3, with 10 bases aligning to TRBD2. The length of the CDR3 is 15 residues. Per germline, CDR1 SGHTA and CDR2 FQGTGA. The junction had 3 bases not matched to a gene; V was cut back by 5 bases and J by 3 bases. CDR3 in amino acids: CASSASGSDTGELFF. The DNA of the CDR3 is TGTGCCAGCAGCGCTAGCGGGAGCGACACCGGGGAGCTGTTTTTT.

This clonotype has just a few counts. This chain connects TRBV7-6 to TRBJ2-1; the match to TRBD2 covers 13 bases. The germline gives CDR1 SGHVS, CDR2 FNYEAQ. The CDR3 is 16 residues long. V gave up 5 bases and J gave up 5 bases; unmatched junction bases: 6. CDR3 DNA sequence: TGTGCCAGCAGCCCCCTGACTAGCGGGGGGCACAATGAGCAGTTCTTC. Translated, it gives CASSPLTSGGHNEQFF.